This T cell receptor beta chain was observed in a study of graft-versus-host responses after intestinal transplantation. Turning to the study itself: Transplants given to recipients were multivisceral, liver-intestinal, or isolated intestinal. The recipients all started with anti-thymocyte globulin induction and then took tacrolimus and steroids for around three years. Study-level results: When patients had graft-donor T cell macrochimerism, their allografts held high graft-versus-host to host-versus-graft clonal ratios. After transplant, early declines in HvG clones were associated with peak levels of circulating GvH clones.

The repertoire was sequenced with immunoSEQ multiplex PCR; TCRdb's copy has only in-frame clones and lacks some. The sample contains under 150,000 clones, 90% of which appear only once. Comments on this clone: What it binds is unknown.

The germline CDR1 and CDR2 sequences are WNHNN and SYGVQD (reference sequence). V was trimmed by 0 bases and J by 0 bases, leaving 9 bases between them. This CDR3 has 15 residues. Here the sequenced sample was unstimulated CD4+ T cells sorted from spleen or lymph node cells, taken before intestinal transplant. The receptor was isolated from a human donor who received an intestinal transplant. The rearrangement uses TRBV10-1 and TRBJ2-7; perhaps TRBD2 as D (6 bases). The CDR3 reads CASSESGAGSYEQYF. Here the CDR3 DNA reads TGCGCCAGCAGTGAGTCGGGAGCGGGCTCCTACGAGCAGTACTTC.